The 20 T cell receptor beta chains below all came from one sample that was sequenced in a study of cytomegalovirus exposure and HLA in healthy donors. Primers included in the PCR were 60 Vbeta and 13 Jbeta primers. Produced via immunoSEQ multiplex PCR; TCRdb's table is partial and in-frame only. The sample includes 210,000 or so clones, 83% of them seen just once. Sequenced material: PBMCs. The receptors derive from a girl aged 10-17 years in good health and CMV-seronegative.

V and J are TRBV19 and TRBJ1-5; D gene ambiguous. This CDR3 has 13 amino acids. V was clipped by 5 bases and J by 7 bases, with 12 bases between them. CDR1 and CDR2 from the germline V gene are LNHDA and SQIVND (reference sequence). CDR3 bases: TGTGCCAGTAGTTTTACAGAGCAGCAGCCCCAGCATTTT. Protein sequence: CASSFTEQQPQHF.

The chain has TRBV5-4 and TRBJ1-2, with TRBD1 as a possible D gene (5 bases). Trimming shortened V by 4 bases and J by 7 bases, and 17 bases separated the two germline ends. Looked up from germline, CDR1 is SGHNT and CDR2 is YYREEE (reference sequence). The CDR3 is made up of 14 amino acids. The CDR3 nucleotides read TGTGCCAGCAGCCAAGACAGATCCTTGGGTGGCTACACCTTC. Its protein product is CASSQDRSLGGYTF.

The rearrangement uses TRBV30 and TRBJ2-7, with TRBD2 matching over 9 bases. The CDR3 length is 12 residues. Germline V gene sequence: CDR1 GTSNPN, CDR2 SVGIG (reference sequence). V shed 6 bases, J shed 5 bases, and the junction held 5 bases outside the gene matches. CDR3 loop: CACASGTHEQYF. The CDR3 region has the DNA TGTGCCTGCGCTAGCGGGACCCACGAGCAGTACTTC.

Here the CDR3 reads CASSELGGYNEQFF. The CDR3 DNA reads TGTGCCAGCAGTGAGCTGGGCGGGTACAATGAGCAGTTCTTC. The chain joins TRBV6-4 to TRBJ2-1; possibly TRBD2 for D (5 bases). Germline-derived CDR1 and CDR2 are MRHNA and SNTAGT. The CDR3 loop spans 14 amino acids. The germline V and J ends were trimmed by 3 bases and 4 bases, with 10 bases remaining between them.

In its sample, this clone was seen once. This sequence joins TRBV29-1 and TRBJ1-1; 8 nucleotides agree with TRBD1. This CDR3 spans 11 amino acids. The V gene end was trimmed by 2 bases and the J gene end by 14 bases; junction bases not matched to a gene: 7. The germline CDR1 and CDR2 sequences are SQVTM and ANQGSEA. CDR3 protein: CSVEQGANSFF. CDR3 sequence (DNA): TGCAGCGTTGAACAGGGGGCGAATTCCTTCTTT.

J is TRBJ1-5 and V is TRBV28, with D unresolved. Germline V lookup: CDR1 MDHEN, CDR2 SYDVKM. The V and J ends lost 3 bases and 0 bases respectively, with 12 bases between them. CDR3 length: 16 amino acids. The CDR3 DNA reads as TGTGCCAGCAGTTTGATCAGGTCGTATAGCAATCAGCCCCAGCATTTT. Protein: CASSLIRSYSNQPQHF.

V is TRBV4-3 and J is TRBJ2-1; tentatively, D is TRBD2 (6 bases). Deletions cut 0 bases from V and 3 bases from J, with 18 bases between. The CDR3 loop spans 18 amino acids. CDR1 is LGHNA and CDR2 is YSLEER in the germline V gene. As DNA, the CDR3 is TGCGCCAGCAGCCAAGAAAGATCGTCGACTAGTTACTACAATGAGCAGTTCTTC. Translation gives CASSQERSSTSYYNEQFF.

The chain joins TRBV10-1 to TRBJ2-1; the match to TRBD2 covers 11 bases. Looked up from germline, CDR1 is WNHNN and CDR2 is SYGVQD (reference sequence). V was pared by 3 bases and J by 6 bases, with 10 bases of the junction left unmatched. There are 17 residues in the CDR3. The CDR3 bases are TGCGCCAGCAGTGACCCTCCCGGGACTAGCGGAGCCAATGAGCAGTTCTTC. The encoded protein is CASSDPPGTSGANEQFF.

The chain carries TRBV6-5 and TRBJ2-1, with TRBD1 as a possible D gene (5 bases). Germline lookup yields CDR1 MNHEY and CDR2 SVGAGI. The CDR3 contains 15 residues. Trimming stripped 7 bases from V and 4 bases from J, with 17 bases between. The CDR3, as DNA: TGTGCCAGCACCCTTTCGATAGACAGATACAATGAGCAGTTCTTC. Protein: CASTLSIDRYNEQFF.

The chain is built from TRBV5-1 and TRBJ1-5; TRBD1 is a possible D gene (6 bases). The CDR3 has 14 residues. Germline assignment: CDR1 SGHRS and CDR2 YFSETQ. The V end was cut by 0 bases, the J end by 7 bases, with 11 bases between. The CDR3 loop reads CASSLVEGVQPQHF. CDR3 bases: TGCGCCAGCAGCTTGGTAGAGGGGGTCCAGCCCCAGCATTTT.

The chain employs TRBV5-8 and TRBJ1-2, with D unclear. V shed 0 bases and J shed 4 bases, with 4 bases lying between them. The germline gives CDR1 SGHTS, CDR2 YDEGEE. This CDR3 spans 12 amino acids. The CDR3 protein is CASSLVSYGYTF. In nucleotides, the CDR3 is TGTGCCAGCAGCTTGGTATCCTATGGCTACACCTTC. The whole variable domain, filled in from reference TRBV5-8 and TRBJ1-2, reads EAGVTQSPTHLIKTRGQQATLRCSPISGHTSVYWYQQALGLGLQFLLWYDEGEERNRGNFPPRFSGRQFPNYSSELNVNALELEDSALYLCASSLVSYGYTFGSGTRLTVV.

The chain couples TRBV9 to TRBJ2-7, with unresolved D. The ends were cut back, 1 base at V and 4 bases at J, with 12 bases in the middle. The length of the CDR3 is 14 residues. Germline lookup yields CDR1 SGDLS and CDR2 YYNGEE. CDR3 residues: CASSVLSDRYEQYF. In nucleotides, the CDR3 is TGTGCCAGCAGCGTATTAAGCGATCGTTACGAGCAGTACTTC.

The chain recombines TRBV30 with TRBJ2-1; a weak D match, TRBD2 (5 bases). CDR3 length: 13 residues. V was cut by 1 base and J by 9 bases, with 13 bases left in between. Per the germline V gene, CDR1 is GTSNPN and CDR2 is SVGIG (reference sequence). This chain's CDR3 is CAWSGGLNSEQFF. The CDR3 bases are TGTGCCTGGAGTGGAGGGCTGAACAGTGAGCAGTTCTTC. The whole variable domain, remainder taken from reference TRBV30 and TRBJ2-1, is SQTIHQWPATLVQPVGSPLSLECTVEGTSNPNLYWYRQAAGRGLQLLFYSVGIGQISSEVPQNLSASRPQDRQFILSSKKLLLSDSGFYLCAWSGGLNSEQFFGPGTRLTVL.

The rearrangement joins TRBV29-1 to TRBJ2-1; 9 bases are a match to TRBD2. CDR3 length: 16 residues. The germline gives CDR1 SQVTM, CDR2 ANQGSEA. Germline trimming cut 1 base from V and 2 bases from J; bases unmatched to any gene: 6. The DNA for the CDR3 is TGCAGCGTTGAAGGAGGGCGGGAGGGCACCTACAATGAGCAGTTCTTC. As protein: CSVEGGREGTYNEQFF.

This chain links TRBV28 with TRBJ1-6; tentatively, D is TRBD1 (5 bases). Trimming removed 7 bases from V and 2 bases from J, with 18 bases in between. The CDR3 has 17 residues. Per germline, CDR1 MDHEN and CDR2 SYDVKM. The CDR3 region is CASKSPGFRTYNSPLHF. The CDR3 coding sequence is TGTGCCAGCAAGTCCCCAGGGTTTCGGACCTATAATTCACCCCTCCACTTT.

The chain links TRBV2 to TRBJ2-4; TRBD1 matches 7 bases. Germline values: CDR1 SNHLY, CDR2 FYNNEI. V shed 5 bases and J 0 bases; nucleotides not matched to a gene: 4. CDR3 length equals 15 residues. The CDR3 region has the DNA TGTGCCAGCAGTACAGGGGTTCTAGCCAAAAACATTCAGTACTTC. Amino acid sequence: CASSTGVLAKNIQYF.

The J gene is TRBJ1-6, the V gene TRBV19, with 9 bases matching TRBD1. This CDR3 contains 15 residues. Losses at the gene ends were 6 bases for V and 5 bases for J; bases not matched to a gene: 5. Germline values: CDR1 LNHDA, CDR2 SQIVND (reference sequence). CDR3 nucleotides: TGTGCCAGTAGGAGGGGACAGGGAAATAATTCACCCCTCCACTTT. Its protein is CASRRGQGNNSPLHF.

This chain joins TRBV28 and TRBJ1-2, with a possible D match to TRBD1 (5 bases). The CDR3 is 12 amino acids. CDR1 and CDR2 from the germline V gene are MDHEN and SYDVKM. V was cut by 4 bases and J by 6 bases, with 9 bases left in between. The CDR3 DNA reads TGTGCCAGCAGTTCCGGGGGGGATGGCTACACCTTC. It specifies CASSSGGDGYTF.

The chain's CDR3 is CASSLGQGVNEQFF. DNA of the CDR3: TGTGCCAGCAGTTTAGGACAGGGGGTCAATGAGCAGTTCTTC. The chain carries TRBV27 and TRBJ2-1, with TRBD1 matching 10 bases. J was trimmed by 6 bases and V by 2 bases; bases with no gene match: 1. CDR1 and CDR2 (germline): MNHEY, SMNVEV (reference sequence). The CDR3 sequence is 14 residues long.

The table lists this clone with a count of one. The chain combines TRBV28 with TRBJ1-1; TRBD1 aligns across 9 bases. The CDR3 totals 14 residues. V was clipped by 11 bases and J by 1 base; unmatched bases: 8. Germline CDR1 is MDHEN and CDR2 is SYDVKM. The chain's CDR3 is CAGTDRGSNTEAFF. CDR3 in DNA: TGTGCCGGGACGGACAGGGGATCGAACACTGAAGCTTTCTTT. Based on the CDR3 plus reference TRBV28 and TRBJ1-1, the full variable domain is DVKVTQSSRYLVKRTGEKVFLECVQDMDHENMFWYRQDPGLGLRLIYFSYDVKMKEKGDIPEGYSVSREKKERFSLILESASTNQTSMYLCAGTDRGSNTEAFFGQGTRLTVV.